This is a list of T cell receptor beta chains from one sample in a study of cytomegalovirus exposure and HLA in healthy donors. Measured with immunoSEQ multiplex PCR; TCRdb has only the in-frame clones, and not every one. Of approximately 110,000 clones listed, over 65% are singletons. The sample taken for sequencing was PBMCs. The source is a female donor in good health and CMV-seropositive. Both conserved end residues are part of each CDR3. D genes are given only for firm matches. The size entry is marked missing in some rows and otherwise reads once, few, many or a size class.

d_call clone_size j_call cdr3_length v_call cdr3_nt cdr3_aa
TRBD2 once TRBJ2-1 16 TRBV11-1 TGTGCCAGCAGCCGCTCTCGGGGGCGGGGGGCGGACGAGCAGTTCTTC CASSRSRGRGADEQFF
NA NA TRBJ1-2 18 TRBV6-1 TGTGCCAGCAGTGAAGTCGGCAGTACTATTTACCGGGACTATGGCTACACCTTC CASSEVGSTIYRDYGYTF
TRBD2 NA TRBJ2-1 15 TRBV6-5 TGTGCCAGCGTCACGCGGGGGGGCAGTAGTACTGAGCAGTTCTTC CASVTRGGSSTEQFF
NA NA TRBJ1-4 16 TRBV7-9 TGTGCCAGCAGCCTCCGGGGACTCGGAAGCGATGAAAAACTGTTTTTT CASSLRGLGSDEKLFF
TRBD1 NA TRBJ1-1 13 TRBV10-2 TGCGCCAGCAGTGGGGGGACAGGGGAGGATCGGTCCTTT CASSGGTGEDRSF
NA NA TRBJ2-7 18 TRBV14 TGTGCCAGCAGCCAAGACGCAAGACGGCCCCCTCACAGGAACGAGCAGTACTTC CASSQDARRPPHRNEQYF
TRBD1 NA TRBJ2-7 16 TRBV2 TGTGCCAGCAGTCTCGGACAGGCCGCTATCCTATACGAGCAGTACTTC CASSLGQAAILYEQYF
TRBD2 NA TRBJ2-1 14 TRBV29-1 TGCAGCGTCCCGTGGGCTAGCGGGGACAATGAGCAGTTCTTC CSVPWASGDNEQFF
NA NA TRBJ2-5 14 TRBV5-5 TGTGCCAGCACGCGCGGGGTACCACTGGAGACCCAGTACTTC CASTRGVPLETQYF
NA NA TRBJ1-4 17 TRBV5-8 TGTGCCAGCAGCTATTTTACAACGAACCAGGGGAATGAAAAACTGTTTTTT CASSYFTTNQGNEKLFF
NA NA TRBJ2-1 14 TRBV9 TGTGCCAGCAGCCCAATAACAGGGTTTAATGAGCAGTTCTTC CASSPITGFNEQFF
TRBD1 NA TRBJ1-2 13 TRBV2 TGTGCCCGATACAGGGGGCATGGCTATGGCTACACCTTC CARYRGHGYGYTF
TRBD1 NA TRBJ2-5 13 TRBV10-1 TGCGCCAGCAGCGCCGACAGGGGGGTGACCCAGTACTTC CASSADRGVTQYF